Below, 24 T cell receptor beta chains from the same sample are listed, as sequenced in a study of T cells in Graves' hyperthyroidism and ophthalmopathy. TCR beta CDR3 regions were amplified from RNA. A first-round RT-PCR of the TCR CDR3 used the HTBI primer set. TCRdb re-analysed the multiplex PCR reads in MiXCR, keeping a single row per CDR3 protein. The sample records 400,000 to 500,000 distinct CDR3 sequences, around 15% being singletons. Material: blood. These receptors originate from a woman aged 18-29 years with Graves' hyperthyroidism.

CDR3 sequence (DNA): TGCAGTGCTACCCGGGACAGCAATCAGCCCCAGCATTTT. It translates to CSATRDSNQPQHF. This chain links TRBV20-1 with TRBJ1-5; weak D call: TRBD1 (5 bases). There are 13 residues in the CDR3. With 4 bases removed from V and 1 base from J, the gap between germline ends came to 8 bases. The germline V gene has CDR1 DFQATT and CDR2 SNEGSKA (reference sequence).

This rearrangement joins TRBV11-2 to TRBJ2-1; D unclear. V gave up 4 bases and J gave up 2 bases, with 12 bases separating them. Germline V CDR1 and CDR2: SGHAT, FQNNGV. The CDR3 extends over 15 amino acids. Written as DNA, the CDR3 is TGTGCCAGCAGCTCCACGGCGACTCCCTACAATGAGCAGTTCTTC. The encoded protein is CASSSTATPYNEQFF.

Worth noting for this clonotype: A clone one base away is much larger, so this may be a read error. CDR3 residues: CASSSMYYEQYF. DNA for the CDR3: TGTGCCAGCAGCTCCATGTACTACGAGCAGTACTTC. The V and J genes are TRBV11-3 and TRBJ2-7; no definite D call. The V gene's germline CDR1 is SGHNT and CDR2 YENEEA. The CDR3 extends over 12 amino acids. V lost 4 bases and J 3 bases, leaving 7 bases between the germline ends.

As concerns this clonotype: Being one base from a much bigger clone, this may be a read error. This chain joins TRBV5-1 and TRBJ1-1; 11 bases align to TRBD1. The V gene's germline CDR1 is SGHRS and CDR2 YFSETQ. This CDR3 spans 14 amino acids. The CDR3 nucleotides read TGCGGCAGCAGCGAGGGACAGGGGGACACTGAAGCTTTCTTT. As protein: CGSSEGQGDTEAFF. The full variable domain, completed using reference TRBV5-1 and TRBJ1-1, is KAGVTQTPRYLIKTRGQQVTLSCSPISGHRSVSWYQQTPGQGLQFLFEYFSETQRNKGNFPGRFSGRQFSNSRSEMNVSTLELGDSALYLCGSSEGQGDTEAFFGQGTRLTVV.

This clonotype was seen at least ten times. The rearrangement links TRBV20-1 to TRBJ1-1; D gene unclear. The CDR3 extends over 14 amino acids. CDR1 and CDR2 (germline): DFQATT, SNEGSKA (reference sequence). CDR3 sequence: CSLEPAAGNTEAFF. The CDR3, as DNA: TGCAGCCTAGAACCCGCCGCGGGGAACACTGAAGCTTTCTTT.

At least ten counts were recorded for this clonotype. The rearrangement joins TRBV19 to TRBJ1-1, with a weak D call TRBD1 (5 bases). The CDR3 sequence is 13 residues long. The V and J ends lost 10 bases and 2 bases respectively, with 14 bases between them. Per the germline V gene, CDR1 is LNHDA and CDR2 is SQIVND (reference sequence). Written as DNA, the CDR3 is TGTGCCACCGCAATACAGGTAAACACTGAAGCTTTCTTT. This gives the protein CATAIQVNTEAFF.

This sequence joins TRBV6-2 or TRBV6-3 and TRBJ2-3; TRBD2 might be the D (5 bases). From germline, CDR1 is MNHEY and CDR2 SVGEGT. CDR3 length: 15 residues. Trimming pared 3 bases from V and 1 base from J, leaving 11 bases between. The chain's CDR3 is CASSYRREGTDTQYF. The CDR3 region has the DNA TGTGCCAGCAGTTATCGTCGGGAAGGCACAGATACGCAGTATTTT.

This clonotype was seen at least ten times. The chain uses TRBV5-6 and TRBJ1-2, with D unresolved. The CDR3 covers 12 residues. Germline V CDR1 and CDR2: SGHDT, YYEEEE. Trimming cost V 3 bases and J 7 bases, with 10 bases left between them. The CDR3 sequence: CASSSGSLGYTF. CDR3 bases: TGTGCCAGCAGCTCCGGGTCCCTTGGCTACACCTTC.

CDR3 in amino acids: CASSLGAAGMEQYF. The CDR3 DNA is TGTGCCAGCAGCTTAGGGGCGGCGGGAATGGAGCAGTACTTC. The J gene is TRBJ2-7, the V gene TRBV7-8, with a weak D call TRBD2 (6 bases). Germline V gene data show CDR1 as SGHVS and CDR2 as FQNEAQ. This CDR3 has 14 amino acids. Trimming cost V 1 base and J 7 bases, with 14 bases left between them.

Many counts were recorded for this clonotype. The V and J genes are TRBV28 and TRBJ2-1, with 8 bases lining up with TRBD2. Germline V gene data show CDR1 as MDHEN and CDR2 as SYDVKM. V lost 3 bases and J lost 12; bases outside the gene matches: 1. There are 11 residues in the CDR3. This CDR3 is CASSFRGGQFF. CDR3 in DNA: TGTGCCAGCAGTTTTCGGGGGGGGCAGTTCTTC.

This clonotype was recorded many times. The rearrangement joins TRBV25-1 to TRBJ1-2; a possible D gene is TRBD1 (6 bases). The germline V gene has CDR1 MGHDK and CDR2 SYGVNS. This CDR3 comprises 13 residues. Trimming removed 7 bases from V and 4 bases from J, with 13 bases in between. The DNA of the CDR3 is TGTGCCAGCACTACGACAGGCATCTATGGCTACACCTTC. Its translation: CASTTTGIYGYTF.

This clonotype was found once. The gene calls are TRBV2 and TRBJ1-5; D is unclear. Trimming removed 6 bases from V and 7 bases from J, with 13 bases in between. Germline V gene lookup returns CDR1 SNHLY and CDR2 FYNNEI. This CDR3 has 13 residues. In DNA form, the CDR3 reads TGTGCCAGCAGACGTACCTTTGGGCAGCCCCAGCATTTT. Amino acids: CASRRTFGQPQHF.

The chain couples TRBV10-2 to TRBJ1-1; TRBD1 might be the D (6 bases). The length of the CDR3 is 15 residues. Germline V CDR1 and CDR2: WSHSY, SAAADI. Trimming took 3 bases from V and 1 from J, leaving 12 bases between them. The CDR3 nucleotides read TGCGCCAGCAGTGATTTCGGGACACCGAACACTGAAGCTTTCTTT. Translating gives CASSDFGTPNTEAFF.

The chain combines TRBV12-3 or TRBV12-4 with TRBJ1-2; D is ambiguous. Trimming left V 3 bases short and J 4 bases short, with 9 bases between. CDR3 length: 13 residues. The CDR3 DNA reads TGTGCCAGCAGTTTTTTTTCTGGCTATGGCTACACCTTC. Its translation: CASSFFSGYGYTF.

The sample holds many counts of this clonotype. The chain employs TRBV20-1 and TRBJ2-5; D possibly corresponds to TRBD1 (5 bases). The germline V gene encodes CDR1 DFQATT and CDR2 SNEGSKA (reference sequence). The CDR3 has 14 residues. Trimming took off 6 bases at V and 2 bases at J, with 16 bases between the two ends. The DNA of the CDR3 is TGCAGTGCAATCGGACACCTCGGGCAAGAGACCCAGTACTTC. This codes for CSAIGHLGQETQYF.

This clonotype has at least ten counts. This chain joins TRBV29-1 and TRBJ2-1; a possible D gene is TRBD2 (5 bases). This CDR3 has 14 residues. V gave up 7 bases and J gave up 9 bases, with 22 bases separating them. Germline CDR1 reads SQVTM; CDR2 reads ANQGSEA. The CDR3 loop reads CSGGRFERKIEQFF. In nucleotides, the CDR3 is TGCAGCGGGGGAAGGTTTGAGCGGAAGATTGAGCAGTTCTTC.

V usage is TRBV5-1 and J usage is TRBJ2-5, with 9 bases identical to TRBD1. The CDR3 sequence is 15 residues long. V gave up 3 bases and J gave up 4 bases; unmatched junction bases: 7. Germline assignment: CDR1 SGHRS and CDR2 YFSETQ. In DNA form, the CDR3 reads TGCGCCAGCAGCTCGTCCGGGACAGGGCCAGAGACCCAGTACTTC. Its protein product is CASSSSGTGPETQYF.

V usage is TRBV5-5 and J usage is TRBJ2-2; 9 bases agree with TRBD1. CDR3 length: 17 residues. Germline CDR1 is SGHKS and CDR2 is YYEKEE (reference sequence). V shed 5 bases and J 3 bases; nucleotides not matched to a gene: 11. The CDR3 nucleotides are TGTGCCAGCAGACCGCCGGGACAGGGACCGGACACCGGGGAGCTGTTTTTT. It specifies CASRPPGQGPDTGELFF. The whole variable domain, filled in from reference TRBV5-5 and TRBJ2-2, reads DAGVTQSPTHLIKTRGQQVTLRCSPISGHKSVSWYQQVLGQGPQFIFQYYEKEERGRGNFPDRFSARQFPNYSSELNVNALLLGDSALYLCASRPPGQGPDTGELFFGEGSRLTVL.

This clonotype has at least ten counts. This chain uses TRBV3-1 with TRBJ1-2; D is unresolved. V gave up 4 bases and J gave up 0 bases, with 12 bases separating them. Per the germline V gene, CDR1 is LGHDT and CDR2 is YNNKEL (reference sequence). CDR3 length: 15 amino acids. DNA of the CDR3: TGTGCCAGCAGCCCCCCCCCGCGAGCTAACTATGGCTACACCTTC. Its translation is CASSPPPRANYGYTF.

The chain joins TRBV29-1 to TRBJ1-1; D not certain. The CDR3 runs 11 residues. Germline values: CDR1 SQVTM, CDR2 ANQGSEA. Trimming left V 6 bases short and J 1 base short, with 6 bases between. The CDR3 region has the DNA TGCAGCGTCCAGGAGAACACTGAAGCTTTCTTT. Translated, it gives CSVQENTEAFF.

The sample holds a few counts of this clonotype. The CDR3 region is CASSVWGGTEAFF. The CDR3 DNA sequence: TGTGCCAGCAGCGTATGGGGAGGGACTGAAGCTTTCTTT. The chain combines TRBV9 with TRBJ1-1; no firm D call. The germline V gene has CDR1 SGDLS and CDR2 YYNGEE. The CDR3 contains 13 residues. V gave up 1 base and J gave up 5 bases, with 9 bases separating them.

This clonotype appeared many times. This chain joins TRBV4-1 and TRBJ1-4; the D gene is possibly TRBD1 (5 bases). The germline V gene encodes CDR1 MGHRA and CDR2 YSYEKL. The length of the CDR3 is 16 residues. The V end was cut by 5 bases, the J end by 2 bases, with 15 bases between. The CDR3 here is CASSAPGGRTNEKLFF. CDR3 coding DNA: TGCGCCAGCAGCGCACCCGGGGGGAGGACTAATGAAAAACTGTTTTTT.

This clonotype was seen ten or more times. Here the CDR3 DNA reads TGCGCCAGCAGCGCGTGGAGACAGGGGATCTACGAGCAGTACTTC. Translating gives CASSAWRQGIYEQYF. The V call is TRBV5-1, the J call TRBJ2-7; 8 bases line up with TRBD1. The CDR3 is 15 amino acids. V dropped 4 bases and J dropped 3; count of bases not matched to a gene: 9. Germline V lookup: CDR1 SGHRS, CDR2 YFSETQ.

There are many counts of this clonotype. The chain links TRBV6-1 to TRBJ2-7; tentatively, D is TRBD1 (6 bases). This CDR3 comprises 15 residues. V dropped 9 bases and J dropped 0 bases, with 18 bases sitting between them. Germline CDR1 MNHNS, CDR2 SASEGT. CDR3 nucleotide sequence: TGTGCCAGTCAGAGTCTGACAGGCAGCTCCTACGAGCAGTACGTC. Its translation: CASQSLTGSSYEQYV.